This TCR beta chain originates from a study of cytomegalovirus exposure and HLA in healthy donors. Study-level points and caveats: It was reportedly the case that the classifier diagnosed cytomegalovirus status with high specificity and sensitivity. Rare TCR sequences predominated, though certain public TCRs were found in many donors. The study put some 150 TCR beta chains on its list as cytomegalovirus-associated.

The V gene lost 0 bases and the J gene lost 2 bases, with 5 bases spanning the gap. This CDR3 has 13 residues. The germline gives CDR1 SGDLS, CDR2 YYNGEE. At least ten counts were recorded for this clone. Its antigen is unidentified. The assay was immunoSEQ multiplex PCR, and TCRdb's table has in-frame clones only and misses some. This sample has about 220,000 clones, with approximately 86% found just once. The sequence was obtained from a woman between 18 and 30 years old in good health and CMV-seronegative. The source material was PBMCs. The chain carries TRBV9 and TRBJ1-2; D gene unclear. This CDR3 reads CASSVAENYGYTF. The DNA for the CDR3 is TGTGCCAGCAGCGTAGCAGAAAACTATGGCTACACCTTC. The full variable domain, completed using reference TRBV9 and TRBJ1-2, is DSGVTQTPKHLITATGQRVTLRCSPRSGDLSVYWYQQSLDQGLQFLIQYYNGEERAKGNILERFSAQQFPDLHSELNLSSLELGDSALYFCASSVAENYGYTFGSGTRLTVV.